Reported below is one T cell receptor (beta chain). Its antigen remains unidentified. The PCR was carried out with 60 Vbeta primers and 13 Jbeta primers. Profiling relied on immunoSEQ multiplex PCR, and the TCRdb table lists in-frame clones only, not all of them. The data contain about 130,000 clones, about 76% of them singletons. The data were taken from a study of cytomegalovirus exposure and HLA in healthy donors. The CDR3 has 14 amino acids. The V and J ends lost 6 bases and 0 bases respectively, with 12 bases between them. Per the germline V gene, CDR1 is MNHNS and CDR2 is SASEGT. Findings and caveats of the study: Sequencing depth across donors, presence/absence analyses assumed, was roughly uniform.

The sample was PBMCs. The rearrangement joins TRBV6-1 to TRBJ2-7; D is possibly TRBD1 (6 bases). This receptor was taken from a woman aged 35 to 49 in good health and CMV-seronegative. Written as DNA, the CDR3 is TGTGCCAGCAGGGACCAGGGGAGCTCCTACGAGCAGTACTTC. Protein: CASRDQGSSYEQYF.